This T cell receptor beta chain comes out of a study of T cell responses to AZD1222 COVID-19 vaccine. The overall study: Some second doses came at about 4 weeks and others at about 12 weeks; these were pooled.

The study, taken as a whole, reports: Clonal diversity was possibly underestimated, and the donors were mostly white British, with more females.

The repertoire was sequenced with immunoSEQ multiplex PCR; TCRdb's copy has only in-frame clones and lacks some. The sample holds 110,000 to 150,000 clones, 75% to 90% seen once. The V end was cut by 0 bases, the J end by 0 bases, with 11 bases between. In germline, CDR1 is MGHRA, CDR2 YSYEKL. This CDR3 spans 16 amino acids. Notes on this clone: Antigen: not known.

This chain joins TRBV4-1 and TRBJ1-1, with no clear D. This TCR came from an adult in good health. Sequenced material: peripheral blood, taken on day 0 of AZD1222 vaccination. The CDR3 nucleotides are TGCGCCAGCAGCCAAGAAGGCCCCAGCGTGAACACTGAAGCTTTCTTT. Protein product: CASSQEGPSVNTEAFF.